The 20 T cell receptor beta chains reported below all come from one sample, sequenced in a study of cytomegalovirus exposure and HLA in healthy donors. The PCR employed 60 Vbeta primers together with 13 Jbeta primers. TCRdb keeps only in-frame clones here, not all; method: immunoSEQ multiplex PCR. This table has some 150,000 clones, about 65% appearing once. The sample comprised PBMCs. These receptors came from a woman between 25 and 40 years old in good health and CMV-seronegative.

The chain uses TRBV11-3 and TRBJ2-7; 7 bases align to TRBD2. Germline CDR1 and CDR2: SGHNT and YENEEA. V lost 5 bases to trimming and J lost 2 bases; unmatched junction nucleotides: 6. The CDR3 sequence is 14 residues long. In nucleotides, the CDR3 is TGTGCCAGCAGCGGCGGGACTAACGCCTACGAGCAGTACTTC. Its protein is CASSGGTNAYEQYF.

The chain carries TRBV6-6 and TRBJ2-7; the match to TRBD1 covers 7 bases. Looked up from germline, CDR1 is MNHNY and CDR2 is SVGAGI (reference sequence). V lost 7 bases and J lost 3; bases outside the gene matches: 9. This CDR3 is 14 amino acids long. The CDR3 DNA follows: TGTGCCAGCACCGGGACAGACTCTTTCTACGAGCAGTACTTC. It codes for CASTGTDSFYEQYF.

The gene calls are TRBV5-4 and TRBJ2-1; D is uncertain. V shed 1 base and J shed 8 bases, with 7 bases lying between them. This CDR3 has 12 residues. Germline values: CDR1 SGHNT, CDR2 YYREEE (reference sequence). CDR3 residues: CASSLTYHEQFF. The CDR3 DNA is TGTGCCAGCAGCTTGACCTATCATGAGCAGTTCTTC.

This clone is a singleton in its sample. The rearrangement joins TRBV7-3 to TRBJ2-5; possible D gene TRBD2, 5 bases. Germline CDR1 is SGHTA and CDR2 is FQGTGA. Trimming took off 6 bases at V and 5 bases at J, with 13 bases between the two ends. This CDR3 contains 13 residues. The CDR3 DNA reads TGTGCCAGCAGTACAGCGAGAGGGGAGACCCAGTACTTC. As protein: CASSTARGETQYF.

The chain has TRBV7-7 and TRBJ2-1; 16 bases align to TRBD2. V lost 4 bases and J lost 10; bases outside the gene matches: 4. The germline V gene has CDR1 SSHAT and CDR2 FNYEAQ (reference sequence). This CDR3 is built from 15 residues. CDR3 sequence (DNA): TGTGCCAGCAGCTCCGGGACTAGCGGGGGGGTGGAGCAGTTCTTC. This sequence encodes CASSSGTSGGVEQFF.

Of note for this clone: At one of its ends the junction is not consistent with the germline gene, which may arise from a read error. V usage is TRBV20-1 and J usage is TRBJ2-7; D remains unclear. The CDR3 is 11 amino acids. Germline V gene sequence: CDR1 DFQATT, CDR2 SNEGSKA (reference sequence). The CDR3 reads CSARTRGERYF. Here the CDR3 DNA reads TGCAGTGCTAGAACGCGCGGCGAGCGGTACTTC.

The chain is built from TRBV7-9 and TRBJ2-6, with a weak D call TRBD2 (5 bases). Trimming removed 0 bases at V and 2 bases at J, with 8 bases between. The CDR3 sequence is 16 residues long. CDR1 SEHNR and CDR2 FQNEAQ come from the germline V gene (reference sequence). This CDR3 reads CASSLAFGAGANVLTF. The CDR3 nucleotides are TGTGCCAGCAGCTTAGCGTTCGGGGCTGGGGCCAACGTCCTGACTTTC.

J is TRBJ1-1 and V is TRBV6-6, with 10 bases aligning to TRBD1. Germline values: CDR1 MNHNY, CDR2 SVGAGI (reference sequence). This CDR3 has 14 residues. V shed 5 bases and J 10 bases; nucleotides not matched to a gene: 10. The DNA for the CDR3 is TGTGCCAGCAGTACTCGGACAGGGGGGAATGTAGCTTTCTTT. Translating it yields CASSTRTGGNVAFF.

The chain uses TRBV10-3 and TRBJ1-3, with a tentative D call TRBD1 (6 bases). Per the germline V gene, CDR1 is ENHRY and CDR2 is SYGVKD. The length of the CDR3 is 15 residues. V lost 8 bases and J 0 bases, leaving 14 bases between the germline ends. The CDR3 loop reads CAIRPRTDSGNTIYF. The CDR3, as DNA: TGTGCCATCCGTCCCCGGACAGACTCTGGAAACACCATATATTTT.

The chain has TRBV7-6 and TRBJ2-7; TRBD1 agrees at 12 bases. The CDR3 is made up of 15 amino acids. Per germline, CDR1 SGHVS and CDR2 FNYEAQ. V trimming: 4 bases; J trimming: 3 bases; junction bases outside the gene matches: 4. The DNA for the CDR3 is TGTGCCAGCAGCTCGGGACAGGGGGCTAACTACGAGCAGTACTTC. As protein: CASSSGQGANYEQYF.

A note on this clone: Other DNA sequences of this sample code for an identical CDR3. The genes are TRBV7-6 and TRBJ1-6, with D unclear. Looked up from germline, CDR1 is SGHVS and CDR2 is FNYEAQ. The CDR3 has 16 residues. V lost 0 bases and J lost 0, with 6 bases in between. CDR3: CASSLAVSSYNSPLHF. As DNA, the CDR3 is TGTGCCAGCAGCTTAGCGGTGAGCTCCTATAATTCACCCCTCCACTTT.

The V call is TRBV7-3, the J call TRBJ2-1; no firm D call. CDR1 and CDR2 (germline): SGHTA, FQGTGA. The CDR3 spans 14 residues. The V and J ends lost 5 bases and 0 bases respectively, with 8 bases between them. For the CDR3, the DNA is TGTGCCAGCAGCCCACAGAGCTCCTACAATGAGCAGTTCTTC. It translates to CASSPQSSYNEQFF.

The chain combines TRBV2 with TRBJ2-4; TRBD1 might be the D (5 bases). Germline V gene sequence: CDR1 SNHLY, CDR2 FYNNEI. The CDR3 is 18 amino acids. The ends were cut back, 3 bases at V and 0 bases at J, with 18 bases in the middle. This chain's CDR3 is CASSDFDRFPIAKNIQYF. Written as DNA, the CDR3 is TGTGCCAGCAGTGATTTTGACAGATTCCCTATAGCCAAAAACATTCAGTACTTC.

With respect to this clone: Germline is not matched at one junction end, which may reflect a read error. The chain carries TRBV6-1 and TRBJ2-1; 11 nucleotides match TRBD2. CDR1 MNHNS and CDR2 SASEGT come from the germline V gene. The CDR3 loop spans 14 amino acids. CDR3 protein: CASSEEGLAARSLF. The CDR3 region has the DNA TGTGCCAGCAGTGAAGAGGGACTAGCGGCACGATCTCTCTTC.

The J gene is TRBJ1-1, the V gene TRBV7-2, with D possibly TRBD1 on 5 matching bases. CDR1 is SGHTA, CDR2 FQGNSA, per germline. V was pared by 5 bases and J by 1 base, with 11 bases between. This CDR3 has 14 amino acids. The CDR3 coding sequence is TGTGCCAGCAGCCTCACCACAGGGAACACTGAAGCTTTCTTT. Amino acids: CASSLTTGNTEAFF.

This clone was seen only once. Written as DNA, the CDR3 is TGTGCCTCGAGGTCCAGTACGTCTGGAAACACCATATATTTT. Its translation is CASRSSTSGNTIYF. The chain employs TRBV2 and TRBJ1-3; unclear D gene. V shed 11 bases and J shed 1 base, with 15 bases lying between them. The CDR3 is 14 residues long. The V gene's germline CDR1 is SNHLY and CDR2 FYNNEI.

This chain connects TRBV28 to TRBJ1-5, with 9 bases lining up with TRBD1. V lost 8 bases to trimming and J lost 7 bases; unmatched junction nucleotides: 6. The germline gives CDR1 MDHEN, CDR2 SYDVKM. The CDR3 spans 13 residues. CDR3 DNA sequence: TGTGCCAGCCGGGACAGGGAATGGCAGCCCCAGCATTTT. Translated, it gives CASRDREWQPQHF.

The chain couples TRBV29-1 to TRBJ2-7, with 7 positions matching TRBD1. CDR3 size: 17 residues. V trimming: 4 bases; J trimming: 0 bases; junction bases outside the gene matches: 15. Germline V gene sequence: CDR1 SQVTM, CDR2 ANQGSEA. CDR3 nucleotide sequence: TGCAGCGTTGTCGGGACAGCATCAGTGATCAGCTCCTACGAGCAGTACTTC. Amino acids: CSVVGTASVISSYEQYF.

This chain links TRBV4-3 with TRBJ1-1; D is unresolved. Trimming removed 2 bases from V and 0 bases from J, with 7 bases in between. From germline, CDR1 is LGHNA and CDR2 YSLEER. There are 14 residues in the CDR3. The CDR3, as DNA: TGCGCCAGCAGCCAACTACTACTGAACACTGAAGCTTTCTTT. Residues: CASSQLLLNTEAFF.

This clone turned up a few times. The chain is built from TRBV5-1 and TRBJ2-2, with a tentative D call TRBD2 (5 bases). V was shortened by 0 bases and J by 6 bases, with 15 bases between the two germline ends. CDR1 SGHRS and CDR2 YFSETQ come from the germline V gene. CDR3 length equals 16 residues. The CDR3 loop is CASSLEGTRVPGELFF. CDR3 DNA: TGCGCCAGCAGCTTGGAAGGTACTAGGGTCCCCGGGGAGCTGTTTTTT.